The clone carrying this T cell receptor (beta chain) was found a few times. The antigen is undetermined. The data stem from a study of T cells in Graves' hyperthyroidism and ophthalmopathy. Study-wide findings and caveats: Among clonotypes expanded in thyroid above 0.001, most were also found in blood.

Each person with ophthalmopathy scored at least 3 on the Clinical Activity Score, reached NOSPECS grade 4 or higher, and had been ill under 3 months. Exclusion criteria comprised uncontrolled infection, other autoimmune disease, pregnancy or lactation. RNA transcripts served as the template for amplifying TCR beta CDR3 regions. Using the HTBI primer set, a first-round RT-PCR was run on the TCR CDR3. TCRdb independently ran MiXCR on the multiplex PCR reads; one entry per CDR3 protein. The sample lists 450,000 to 650,000 distinct CDR3 sequences, under 20% occurring once. V was trimmed by 5 bases and J by 9 bases, leaving 17 bases between them. Per the germline V gene, CDR1 is PRHDT and CDR2 is FYEKMQ (reference sequence). The CDR3 extends over 14 amino acids.

The material sequenced was blood. The chain joins TRBV13 to TRBJ2-1; D perhaps matches TRBD2 (5 bases). This TCR was recovered from a woman aged 18 to 35 with Graves' ophthalmopathy. For the CDR3, the DNA is TGTGCCAGCAGCGCGAACGGGGAGTTCCCTGAGCAGTTCTTC. Encoded protein: CASSANGEFPEQFF.